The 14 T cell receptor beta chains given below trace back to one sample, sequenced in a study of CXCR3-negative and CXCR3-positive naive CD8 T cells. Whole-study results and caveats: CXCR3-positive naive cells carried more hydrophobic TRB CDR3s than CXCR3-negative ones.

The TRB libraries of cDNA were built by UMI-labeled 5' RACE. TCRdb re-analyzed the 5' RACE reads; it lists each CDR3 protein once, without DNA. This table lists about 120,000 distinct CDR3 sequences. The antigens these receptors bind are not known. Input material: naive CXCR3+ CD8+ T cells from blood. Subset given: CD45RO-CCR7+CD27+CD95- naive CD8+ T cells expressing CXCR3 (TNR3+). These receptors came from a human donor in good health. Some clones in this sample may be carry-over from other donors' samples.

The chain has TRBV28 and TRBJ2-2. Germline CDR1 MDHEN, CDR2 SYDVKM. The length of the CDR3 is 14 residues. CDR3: CASSLLYGTGELFF.

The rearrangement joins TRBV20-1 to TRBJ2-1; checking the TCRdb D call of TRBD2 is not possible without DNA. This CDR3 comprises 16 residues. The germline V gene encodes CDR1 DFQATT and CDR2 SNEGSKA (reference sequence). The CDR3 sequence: CSARPLDRALYNEQFF.

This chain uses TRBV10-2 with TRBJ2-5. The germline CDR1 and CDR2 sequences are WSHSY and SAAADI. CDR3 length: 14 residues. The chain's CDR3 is CASSALVLQETQYF.

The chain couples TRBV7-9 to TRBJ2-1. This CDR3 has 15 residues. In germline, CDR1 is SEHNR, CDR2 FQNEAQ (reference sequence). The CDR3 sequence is CASSQSEEIYNEQFF. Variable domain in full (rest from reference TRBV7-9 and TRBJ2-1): DTGVSQNPRHKITKRGQNVTFRCDPISEHNRLYWYRQTLGQGPEFLTYFQNEAQLEKSRLLSDRFSAERPKGSFSTLEIQRTEQGDSAMYLCASSQSEEIYNEQFFGPGTRLTVL.

The CDR3 sequence: CASSQEGTRDYNEQFF. The chain couples TRBV4-1 to TRBJ2-1; the TCRdb call, TRBD2, lacks DNA for checking. Per the germline V gene, CDR1 is MGHRA and CDR2 is YSYEKL. This CDR3 has 16 amino acids.

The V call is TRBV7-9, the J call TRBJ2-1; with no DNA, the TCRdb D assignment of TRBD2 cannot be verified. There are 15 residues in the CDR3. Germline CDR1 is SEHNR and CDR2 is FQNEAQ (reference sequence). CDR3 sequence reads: CASSLVLAGGNEQFF.

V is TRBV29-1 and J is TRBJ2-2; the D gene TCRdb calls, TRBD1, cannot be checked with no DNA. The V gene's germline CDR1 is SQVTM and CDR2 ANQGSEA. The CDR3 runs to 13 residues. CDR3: CSIRDSQAGELFF.

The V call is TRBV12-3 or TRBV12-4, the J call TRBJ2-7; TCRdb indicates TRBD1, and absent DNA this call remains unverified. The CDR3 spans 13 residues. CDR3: CASSWDRAYEQYF.

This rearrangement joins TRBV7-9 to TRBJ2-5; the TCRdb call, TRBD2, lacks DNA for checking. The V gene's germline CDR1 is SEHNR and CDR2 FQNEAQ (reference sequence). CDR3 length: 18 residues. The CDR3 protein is CASSLLTSGRLGRETQYF.

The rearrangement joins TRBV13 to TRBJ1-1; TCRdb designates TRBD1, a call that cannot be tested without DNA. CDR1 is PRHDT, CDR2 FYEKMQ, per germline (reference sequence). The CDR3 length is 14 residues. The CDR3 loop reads CASSPGTASTEAFF.

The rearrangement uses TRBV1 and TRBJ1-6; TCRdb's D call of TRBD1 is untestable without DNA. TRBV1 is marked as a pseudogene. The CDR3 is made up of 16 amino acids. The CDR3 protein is CTSSQDQGANNSPLHF.

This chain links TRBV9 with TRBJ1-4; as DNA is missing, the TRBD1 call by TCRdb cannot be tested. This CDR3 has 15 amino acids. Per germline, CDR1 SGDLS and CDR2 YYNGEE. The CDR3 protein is CASSSAGTGFEKLFF.

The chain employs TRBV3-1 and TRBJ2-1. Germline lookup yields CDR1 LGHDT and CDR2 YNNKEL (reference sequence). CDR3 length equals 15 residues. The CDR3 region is CASSRRNGEDDEQFF.

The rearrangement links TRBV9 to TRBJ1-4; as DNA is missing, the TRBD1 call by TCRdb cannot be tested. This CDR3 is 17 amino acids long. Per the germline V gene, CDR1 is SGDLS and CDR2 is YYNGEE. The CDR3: CASSAGTQGLANEKLFF. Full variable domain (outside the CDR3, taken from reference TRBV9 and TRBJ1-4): DSGVTQTPKHLITATGQRVTLRCSPRSGDLSVYWYQQSLDQGLQFLIQYYNGEERAKGNILERFSAQQFPDLHSELNLSSLELGDSALYFCASSAGTQGLANEKLFFGSGTQLSVL.